The clone carrying this T cell receptor (beta chain) was observed a few times. These data originate in a study of PD-L1 blockade in urothelial cancer. Study details: At 3 weeks after treatment start (second dose) and again at 6 weeks, blood was analyzed.

The method was immunoSEQ multiplex PCR; TCRdb's version includes in-frame clones alone and lacks a portion of them. The repertoire holds approximately 46,000 clones, with 70% to 90% as singletons. The sequence came from a man aged 55 to 70 with urothelial cancer. The sample in question was PBMCs, obtained around atezolizumab (anti-PD-L1) treatment.

This CDR3 is CASSLDLTGNTEAFF. CDR3 bases: TGCGCCAGCAGCTTGGATTTGACAGGGAACACTGAAGCTTTCTTT. The chain uses TRBV5-1 and TRBJ1-1; the D gene is possibly TRBD1 (6 bases). Germline CDR1 and CDR2: SGHRS and YFSETQ. The V end lost 0 bases, the J end lost 1 base, and 10 bases lay between the germline ends. The CDR3 sequence is 15 residues long.